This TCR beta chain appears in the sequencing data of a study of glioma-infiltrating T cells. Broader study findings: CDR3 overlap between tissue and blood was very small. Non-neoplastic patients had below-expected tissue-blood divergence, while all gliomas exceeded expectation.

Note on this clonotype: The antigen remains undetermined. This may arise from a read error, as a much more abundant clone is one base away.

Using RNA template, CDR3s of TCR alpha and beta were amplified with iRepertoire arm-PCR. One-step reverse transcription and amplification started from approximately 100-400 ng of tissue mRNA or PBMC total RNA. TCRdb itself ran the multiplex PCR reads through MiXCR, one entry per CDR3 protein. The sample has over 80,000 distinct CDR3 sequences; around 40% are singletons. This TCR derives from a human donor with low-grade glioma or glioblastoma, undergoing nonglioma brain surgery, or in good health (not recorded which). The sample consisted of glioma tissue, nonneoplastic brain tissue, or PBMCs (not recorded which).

CDR3 protein: CASVLSPGTEYNSPIHF. The CDR3 DNA reads as TGTGCTAGTGTTTTGTCCCCTGGGACGGAGTATAATTCACCCATCCACTTT. The chain joins TRBV12-5 to TRBJ1-6; tentative D call: TRBD1 (5 bases). The CDR3 contains 17 residues. Germline CDR1 reads LGHNT; CDR2 reads FRNRAP.